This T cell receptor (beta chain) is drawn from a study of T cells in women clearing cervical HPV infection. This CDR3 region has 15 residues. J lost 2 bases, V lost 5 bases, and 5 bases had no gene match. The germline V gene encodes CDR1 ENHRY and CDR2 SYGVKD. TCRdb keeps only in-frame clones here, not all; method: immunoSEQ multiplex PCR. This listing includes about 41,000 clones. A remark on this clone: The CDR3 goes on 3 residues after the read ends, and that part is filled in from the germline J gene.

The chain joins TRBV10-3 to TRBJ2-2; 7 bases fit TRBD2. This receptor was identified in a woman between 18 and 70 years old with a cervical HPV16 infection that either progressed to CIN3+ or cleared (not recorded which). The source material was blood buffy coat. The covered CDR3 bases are TGTGCCATCAGTAAAAGCGGGGATAACACCGGGGAG. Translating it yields CAISKSGDNTGE. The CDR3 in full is CAISKSGDNTGELFF.